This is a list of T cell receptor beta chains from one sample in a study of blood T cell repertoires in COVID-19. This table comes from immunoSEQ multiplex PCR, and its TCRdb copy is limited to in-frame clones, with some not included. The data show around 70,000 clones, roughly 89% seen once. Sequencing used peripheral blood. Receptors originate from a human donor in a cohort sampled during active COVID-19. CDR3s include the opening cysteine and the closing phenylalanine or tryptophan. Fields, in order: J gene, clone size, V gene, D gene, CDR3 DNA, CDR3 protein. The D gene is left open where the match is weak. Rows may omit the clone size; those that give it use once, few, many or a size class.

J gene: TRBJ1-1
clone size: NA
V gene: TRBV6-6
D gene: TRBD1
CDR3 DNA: TGTGCCAGCAGTAGGGACAGGGAGAACACTGAAGCTTTCTTT
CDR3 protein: CASSRDRENTEAFF

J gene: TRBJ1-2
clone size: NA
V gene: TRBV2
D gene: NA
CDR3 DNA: TGTGCCAGCAGTGAAGGTCGGAGGGATATCTATGGCTACACCTTC
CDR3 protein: CASSEGRRDIYGYTF

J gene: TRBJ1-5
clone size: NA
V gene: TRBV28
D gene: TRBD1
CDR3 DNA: TGTGCCAGCACGTCAGGGGGTAGCAATCAGCCCCAGCATTTT
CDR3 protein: CASTSGGSNQPQHF

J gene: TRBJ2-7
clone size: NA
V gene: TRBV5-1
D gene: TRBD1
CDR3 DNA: TGCGCCAGCAGCGGGCGCGGGACAGGGATCCACGAGCAGTACTTC
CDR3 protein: CASSGRGTGIHEQYF

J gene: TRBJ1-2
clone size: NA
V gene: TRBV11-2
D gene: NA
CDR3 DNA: TGTGCCAGCAGCTTCTCCTCTGCTAACTATGGCTACACCTTC
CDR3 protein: CASSFSSANYGYTF

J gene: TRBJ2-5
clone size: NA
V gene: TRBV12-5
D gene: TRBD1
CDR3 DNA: TGTGCTAGTGGGGAAGGCCCGGGACAGGGATCGGAGACCCAGTACTTC
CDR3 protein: CASGEGPGQGSETQYF

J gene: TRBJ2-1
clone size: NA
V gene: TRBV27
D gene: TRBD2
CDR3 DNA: TGTGCCAGCAGTTTAGGTCGGACAGCCCGGGGGGGGCAGTTCTTC
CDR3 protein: CASSLGRTARGGQFF

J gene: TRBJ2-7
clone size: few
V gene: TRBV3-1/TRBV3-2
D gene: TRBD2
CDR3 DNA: TGTGCCAGCAGCCAAGCCCCGGGACTAGCCCCCGAGCAGTACTTC
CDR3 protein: CASSQAPGLAPEQYF

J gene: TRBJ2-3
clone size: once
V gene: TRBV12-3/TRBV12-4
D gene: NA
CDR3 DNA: TGTGCCAGCAGTTTGAGTCCAGATACGCAGTATTTT
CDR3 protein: CASSLSPDTQYF

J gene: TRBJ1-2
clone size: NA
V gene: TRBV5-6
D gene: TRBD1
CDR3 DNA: TGTGCCAGCAGCTGGGACAGGGCCTATGGCTACACCTTC
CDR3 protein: CASSWDRAYGYTF

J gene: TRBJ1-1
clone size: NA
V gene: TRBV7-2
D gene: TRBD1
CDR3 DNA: TGTGCCAGCAGCTCGAGACAGGGTTCGTACCTTGCTTTCTTT
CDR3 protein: CASSSRQGSYLAFF

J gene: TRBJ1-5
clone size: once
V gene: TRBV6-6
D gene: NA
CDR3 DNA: TGTGCCAGTCTACAGGGACCTTCCAATCAGCCCCAGCATTTT
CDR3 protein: CASLQGPSNQPQHF

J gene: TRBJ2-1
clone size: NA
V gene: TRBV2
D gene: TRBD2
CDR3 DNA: TGTGCCAGCAGACGACTAGCGGGGGGGCCCCTTAGCAATGAGCAGTTCTTC
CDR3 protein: CASRRLAGGPLSNEQFF

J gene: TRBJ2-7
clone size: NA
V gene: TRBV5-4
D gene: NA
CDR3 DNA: TGTGCCAGCAGCATTCAGGGTCCCTACGAGCAGTACTTC
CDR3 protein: CASSIQGPYEQYF

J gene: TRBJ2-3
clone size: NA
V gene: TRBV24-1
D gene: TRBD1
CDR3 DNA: TGTGCCACCAGTGACACCGGGACAGGGGCTGCAGATACGCAGTATTTT
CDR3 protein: CATSDTGTGAADTQYF

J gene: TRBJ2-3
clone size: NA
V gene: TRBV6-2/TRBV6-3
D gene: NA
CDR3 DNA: TGTGCCAGCAGTTGGGGGCCCGGAGATACGCAGTATTTT
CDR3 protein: CASSWGPGDTQYF

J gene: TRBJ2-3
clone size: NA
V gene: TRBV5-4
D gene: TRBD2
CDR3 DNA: TGTGCCAGCAGCTTGGTATTAGCGGGGGCGGGAAGCACAGATACGCAGTATTTT
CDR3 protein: CASSLVLAGAGSTDTQYF

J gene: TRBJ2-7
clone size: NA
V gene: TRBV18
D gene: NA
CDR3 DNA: TGTGCCAGCTCACCACAACCCGTCGGGAGTCGTACCGCCTCCTACGAGCAGTACTTC
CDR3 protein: CASSPQPVGSRTASYEQYF

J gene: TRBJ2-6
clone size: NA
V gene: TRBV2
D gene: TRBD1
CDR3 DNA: TGTGCCAGCATGGTACAGGGGTTGGCTGGGGCCAACGTCCTGACTTTC
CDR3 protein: CASMVQGLAGANVLTF

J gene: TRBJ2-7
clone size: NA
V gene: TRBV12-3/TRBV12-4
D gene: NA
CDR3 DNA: TGTGCCAGCAGTTTTAGCGTACACTACGAGCAGTACTTC
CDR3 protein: CASSFSVHYEQYF

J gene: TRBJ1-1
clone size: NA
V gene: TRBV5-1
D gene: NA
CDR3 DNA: TGCGCCAGCAGCTTGGGTCCGGGTGGAACTGAAGCTTTCTTT
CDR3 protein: CASSLGPGGTEAFF

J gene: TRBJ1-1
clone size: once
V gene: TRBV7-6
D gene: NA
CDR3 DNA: TGTGCCAGCAGCTTATCGCGGATTAACATGAACACTGAAGCTTTCTTT
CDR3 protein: CASSLSRINMNTEAFF

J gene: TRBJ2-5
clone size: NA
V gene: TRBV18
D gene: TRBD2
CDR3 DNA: TGTGCCAGCTCACCACAGACTAGCAGGAATCAAGAGACCCAGTACTTC
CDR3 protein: CASSPQTSRNQETQYF

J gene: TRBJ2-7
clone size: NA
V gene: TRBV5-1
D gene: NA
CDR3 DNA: TGCGCCAGCAGCTTGGACCTCAGGGGGGCCTACTACGAGCAGTACTTC
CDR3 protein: CASSLDLRGAYYEQYF

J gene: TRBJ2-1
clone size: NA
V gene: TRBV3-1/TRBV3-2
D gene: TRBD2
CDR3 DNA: TGTGCCAGCAGCCCGTGGATAACTAGCGTCGACAATGAGCAGTTCTTC
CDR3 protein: CASSPWITSVDNEQFF

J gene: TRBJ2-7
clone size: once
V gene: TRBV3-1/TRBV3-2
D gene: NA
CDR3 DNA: TGTGCCAGCAGCCCGACAGGCGCCCGGGCCGAGCAGTACTTC
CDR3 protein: CASSPTGARAEQYF

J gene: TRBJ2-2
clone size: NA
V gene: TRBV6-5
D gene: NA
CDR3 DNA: TGTGCCAGCAGTTTACGGGCCGGGGAGCTGTTTTTT
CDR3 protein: CASSLRAGELFF

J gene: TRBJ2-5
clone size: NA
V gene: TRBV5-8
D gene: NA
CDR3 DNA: TGTGCCAGCAGCTCAGGAAACCTCGGTGAGACCCAGTACTTC
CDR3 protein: CASSSGNLGETQYF

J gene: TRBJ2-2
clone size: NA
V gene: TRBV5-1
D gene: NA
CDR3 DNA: TGCGCCAGCAGCCTGGGACTGTACACCGGGGAGCTGTTTTTT
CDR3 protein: CASSLGLYTGELFF

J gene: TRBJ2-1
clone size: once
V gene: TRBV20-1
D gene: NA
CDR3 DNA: TGCAGTGCGCGGGTGAACAATGAGCAGTTCTTC
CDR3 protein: CSARVNNEQFF

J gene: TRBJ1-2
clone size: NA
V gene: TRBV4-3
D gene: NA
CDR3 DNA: TGCGCCAGCAGCCAAGATTCGACAGACAATGGCTACACCTTC
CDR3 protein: CASSQDSTDNGYTF

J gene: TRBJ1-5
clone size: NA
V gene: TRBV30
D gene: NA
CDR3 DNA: TGTGCCTGGAGCGTTTACCCCGGGGTAGAACAGCCCCAGCATTTT
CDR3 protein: CAWSVYPGVEQPQHF

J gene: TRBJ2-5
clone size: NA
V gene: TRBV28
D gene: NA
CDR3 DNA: TGTGCCAGCAGTTTGTTATCGGAGACCCAGTACTTC
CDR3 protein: CASSLLSETQYF

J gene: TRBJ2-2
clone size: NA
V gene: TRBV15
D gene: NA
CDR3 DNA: TGTGCCACCAGCCCTACTCTAGGCACCGGGGAGCTGTTTTTT
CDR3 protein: CATSPTLGTGELFF

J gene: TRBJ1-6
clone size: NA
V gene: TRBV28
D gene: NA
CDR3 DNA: TGTGCCAGCAGTTTAAGGATAGCAGGGCGATCACCCCTCCACTTT
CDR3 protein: CASSLRIAGRSPLHF

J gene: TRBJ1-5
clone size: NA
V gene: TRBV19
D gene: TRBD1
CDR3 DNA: TGTGCCAGTAGTATCTATCTAACAGGGGTCGGTCAGCCCCAGCATTTT
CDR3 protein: CASSIYLTGVGQPQHF

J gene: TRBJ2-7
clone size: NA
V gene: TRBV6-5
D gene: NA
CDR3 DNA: TGTGCCAGCAGTTACGTCGGCGGGGGCTCGTACGAGCAGTACTTC
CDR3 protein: CASSYVGGGSYEQYF

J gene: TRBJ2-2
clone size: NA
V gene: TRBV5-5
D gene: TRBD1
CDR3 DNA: TGTGCCAGCAGCCTTCGACAGGGGATCGCCGGGGAGCTGTTTTTT
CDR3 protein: CASSLRQGIAGELFF

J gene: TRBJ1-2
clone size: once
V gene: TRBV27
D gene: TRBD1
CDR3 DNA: TGTGCCAGCAGTTTAGCGGGACAGGGATCCTATGGCTACACCTTC
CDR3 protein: CASSLAGQGSYGYTF

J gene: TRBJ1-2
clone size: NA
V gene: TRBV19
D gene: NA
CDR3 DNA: TGTGCCAGTAGTATAATGCGGGGGAACTATGGCTACACCTTC
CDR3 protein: CASSIMRGNYGYTF

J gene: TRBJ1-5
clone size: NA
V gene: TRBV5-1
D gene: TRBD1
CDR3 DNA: TGCGCCAGCAGCCATGGGACAGGGGATCAGCCCCAGCATTTT
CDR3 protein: CASSHGTGDQPQHF

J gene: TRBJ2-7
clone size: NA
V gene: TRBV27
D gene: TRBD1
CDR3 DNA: TGTGCCAGCACCCTACCCCCGGGGACAGGGGGTATCAGTGTCTACGAGCAGTACTTT
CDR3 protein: CASTLPPGTGGISVYEQYF

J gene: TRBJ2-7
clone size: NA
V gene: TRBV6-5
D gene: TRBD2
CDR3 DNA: TGTGCCAGCAGTTACATTGGCGGGGGGGCCAATGAGCAGTACTTC
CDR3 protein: CASSYIGGGANEQYF

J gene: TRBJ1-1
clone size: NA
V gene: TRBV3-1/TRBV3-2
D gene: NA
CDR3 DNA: TGTGCCAGCAGCCAGTTAAAAGGGGTGGCTGAAGCTTTCTTT
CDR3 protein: CASSQLKGVAEAFF

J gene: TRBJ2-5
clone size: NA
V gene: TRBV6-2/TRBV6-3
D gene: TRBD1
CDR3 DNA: TGTGCCAGCAGTCCAACTCCCCTCGGGACAGGCCAAGAGACCCAGTACTTC
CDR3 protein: CASSPTPLGTGQETQYF

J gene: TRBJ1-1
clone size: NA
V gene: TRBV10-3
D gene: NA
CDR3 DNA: TGTGCCATCAGTCCGGCGATGGGGGAGGTGAGTGAAGCTTTCTTT
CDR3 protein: CAISPAMGEVSEAFF

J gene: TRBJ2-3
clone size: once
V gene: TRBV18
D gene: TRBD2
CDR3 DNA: TGTGCCAGCTCACCACCCAACGGGGGGGCCACAGATACGCAGTATTTT
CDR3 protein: CASSPPNGGATDTQYF

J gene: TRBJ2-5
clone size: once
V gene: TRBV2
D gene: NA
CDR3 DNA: TGTGCCAGCAGTGAATCACAGGGCCAAGAGACCCAGTACTTC
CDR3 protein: CASSESQGQETQYF

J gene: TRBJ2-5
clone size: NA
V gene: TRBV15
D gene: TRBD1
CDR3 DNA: TGTGCCACCAGCGGAGGAAAGGGGGCAGGAGAGACCCAGTACTTC
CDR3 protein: CATSGGKGAGETQYF

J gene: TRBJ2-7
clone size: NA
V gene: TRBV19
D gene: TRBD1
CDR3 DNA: TGTGCCAGCAATGACAGGGTTCGAGGCGAGCAGTACTTC
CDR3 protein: CASNDRVRGEQYF

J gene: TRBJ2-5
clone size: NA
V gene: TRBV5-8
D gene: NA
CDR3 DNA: TGTGCCAGCAGCCTCGGACATGCGCGGGAGACCCAGTACTTC
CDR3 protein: CASSLGHARETQYF

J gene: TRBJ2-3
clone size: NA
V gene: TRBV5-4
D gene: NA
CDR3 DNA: TGTGCCAGCAGCCCCTACCCGCGGGGGCCTAGCACAGATACGCAGTATTTT
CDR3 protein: CASSPYPRGPSTDTQYF

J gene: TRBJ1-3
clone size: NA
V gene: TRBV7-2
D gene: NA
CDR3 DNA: TGTGCCAGCGGGGGAGGCGGTGTCTCTGGAAACACCATATATTTT
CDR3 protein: CASGGGGVSGNTIYF

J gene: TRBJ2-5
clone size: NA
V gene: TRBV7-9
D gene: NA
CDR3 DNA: TGTGCCAGCAGCTTAGTTGACCTAGCCGGGACCCAGTACTTC
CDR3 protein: CASSLVDLAGTQYF

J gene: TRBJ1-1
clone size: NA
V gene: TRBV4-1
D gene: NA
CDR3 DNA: TGCGCCAGCAGCCTAACGGGGAACGCTGAAGCTTTCTTT
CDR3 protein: CASSLTGNAEAFF

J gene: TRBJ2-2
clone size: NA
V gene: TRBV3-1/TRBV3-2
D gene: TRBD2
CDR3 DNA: TGTGCCAGCAGCCAAAGACTAGCGGGGGGGCCAGGCGGGGAGCTGTTTTTT
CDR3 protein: CASSQRLAGGPGGELFF

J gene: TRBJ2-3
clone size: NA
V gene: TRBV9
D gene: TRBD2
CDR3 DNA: TGTGCCAGCAGCGTTCTAGCGGGGGGGCTGGCTGATACGCAGTATTTT
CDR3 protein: CASSVLAGGLADTQYF

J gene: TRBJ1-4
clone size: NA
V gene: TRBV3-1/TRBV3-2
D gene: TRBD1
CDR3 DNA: TGTGCCACCGCGATCAGGGGGCAGGGTGAAAAACTGTTTTTT
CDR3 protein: CATAIRGQGEKLFF

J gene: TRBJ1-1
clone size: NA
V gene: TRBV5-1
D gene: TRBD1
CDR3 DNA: TGCGCCAGCAGCTTGCTTGGACAGGGCATAGGGAACACTGAAGCTTTCTTT
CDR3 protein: CASSLLGQGIGNTEAFF

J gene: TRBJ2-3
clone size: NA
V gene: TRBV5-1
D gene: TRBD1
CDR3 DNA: TGCGCCAGCAGCTATAGGACAGGGATGTTAAGCACAGATACGCAGTATTTT
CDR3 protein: CASSYRTGMLSTDTQYF